This TCR beta chain appears in the sequencing data of a study of CD8+ T cells in alopecia areata. To note about this clone: Antigen unknown.

Documented treatment: oral pan-JAK inhibitor, 5-10 mg twice daily. Obtained from alopecia areata patients were lesional scalp punch biopsies along with peripheral blood. Findings and limits, study-wide: In scalp and blood during tofacitinib, many expanded lesional clones persisted. Lesional scalp exceeded normal scalp in clonality, especially in alopecia totalis/universalis.

Extracted from the samples, RNA was reverse transcribed into cDNA to serve as the sequencing template. Sequencing used immunoSEQ multiplex PCR; TCRdb keeps in-frame clones, though not all of them. Here the sample spans about 200,000 clones, roughly three fifths being singletons. The starting material was CD4+ T cells sorted from blood, obtained at week 4, from a patient treated with tofacitinib. The TCR sequence derives from a human donor with alopecia areata.

The CDR3 loop reads CASSSGTGLAETQYF. The CDR3 coding sequence is TGTGCCAGCAGCTCTGGGACAGGATTGGCAGAGACCCAGTACTTC. The chain couples TRBV7-2 to TRBJ2-5, with TRBD1 matching over 8 bases. The CDR3 has 15 amino acids. V gave up 4 bases and J gave up 4 bases; unmatched junction bases: 8. Germline V lookup: CDR1 SGHTA, CDR2 FQGNSA.